Shown below are 32 T cell receptor beta chains from a single sample sequenced in a study of identical twins. TCRdb re-derived calls from the 5' RACE reads in MiXCR, one entry per CDR3 protein. The table shows 550,000 to 800,000 distinct CDR3 sequences, with about 7% occurring only once. The sample was also linked to a second study, of yellow fever vaccine responses in identical twins.

Sequences were obtained from PBMCs. The receptors stem from a woman between 18 and 29 years old in good health.

This clonotype was seen at least ten times. The chain recombines TRBV24-1 with TRBJ2-1, with D possibly being TRBD2 (6 bases). Germline CDR1 is KGHDR and CDR2 is SFDVKD. The CDR3 totals 13 residues. Trimming stripped 7 bases from V and 8 bases from J, with 14 bases between. In nucleotides, the CDR3 is TGTGCCACCAGCATGACTAGTAGGGATGAGCAGTTCTTC. Residues: CATSMTSRDEQFF.

The chain recombines TRBV27 with TRBJ1-4; 7 bases line up with TRBD1. The V and J ends lost 7 bases and 5 bases, in that order; junction bases with no gene match: 19. Germline V gives CDR1 MNHEY, CDR2 SMNVEV (reference sequence). The CDR3 is 18 amino acids. The CDR3 sequence is CASTTLIGRQGRNEKLFF. The CDR3, as DNA: TGTGCCAGCACCACCCTTATTGGGCGACAGGGCAGGAATGAAAAACTGTTTTTT.

This clonotype showed up just a few times. The chain's CDR3 is CASSVGTGVQPQHF. The CDR3 DNA is TGTGCCAGCAGCGTTGGGACAGGGGTTCAGCCCCAGCATTTT. This chain links TRBV9 with TRBJ1-5, with 10 nucleotides matching TRBD1. The V segment lost 2 bases and the J segment 6 bases; nucleotides outside the gene matches: 2. This CDR3 has 14 residues. The germline V gene has CDR1 SGDLS and CDR2 YYNGEE. The complete variable domain, with remaining parts taken from reference TRBV9 and TRBJ1-5, reads DSGVTQTPKHLITATGQRVTLRCSPRSGDLSVYWYQQSLDQGLQFLIQYYNGEERAKGNILERFSAQQFPDLHSELNLSSLELGDSALYFCASSVGTGVQPQHFGDGTRLSIL.

This clonotype was picked up many times. This sequence joins TRBV20-1 and TRBJ2-3; the D call may be TRBD1 or TRBD2 (5 bases each). CDR3 length: 15 residues. CDR1 is DFQATT and CDR2 is SNEGSKA in the germline V gene (reference sequence). Trimming removed 0 bases from V and 0 bases from J, with 10 bases in between. CDR3 in amino acids: CSARDRGRSTDTQYF. The DNA for the CDR3 is TGCAGTGCTAGAGATCGGGGACGTAGCACAGATACGCAGTATTTT.

The table lists this clonotype with many counts. This chain connects TRBV3-1 to TRBJ2-2; D gene ambiguous. V was shortened by 4 bases and J by 5 bases, with 11 bases between the two germline ends. CDR1 and CDR2 from the germline V gene are LGHDT and YNNKEL (reference sequence). CDR3 length equals 14 residues. As DNA, the CDR3 is TGTGCCAGCAGCCCGAAGAGTCTGACCGGGGAGCTGTTTTTT. Translating it yields CASSPKSLTGELFF.

This sequence joins TRBV28 and TRBJ2-1; D not resolved. Germline V gene lookup returns CDR1 MDHEN and CDR2 SYDVKM. This CDR3 region has 17 residues. Trimming removed 0 bases from V and 2 bases from J, with 14 bases in between. This CDR3 reads CASSLWILPNAYNEQFF. DNA of the CDR3: TGTGCCAGCAGTTTATGGATACTCCCGAACGCCTACAATGAGCAGTTCTTC.

This clonotype was observed a few times. The chain uses TRBV7-9 and TRBJ2-1, with D possibly matching TRBD2 (5 bases). CDR3 length: 17 amino acids. Trimming took off 1 base at V and 0 bases at J, with 13 bases between the two ends. The germline CDR1 and CDR2 sequences are SEHNR and FQNEAQ (reference sequence). Written as DNA, the CDR3 is TGTGCCAGCAGCTTAGGATCCGAAGGACTCTCCTACAATGAGCAGTTCTTC. Translating it yields CASSLGSEGLSYNEQFF.

The chain has TRBV18 and TRBJ2-1, with 9 bases identical to TRBD2. The germline CDR1 and CDR2 sequences are KGHSH and LQKENI. This CDR3 comprises 17 residues. Trimming took 1 base from V and 2 from J; bases not matched to a gene: 6. The CDR3 sequence is CASSPQERGEPYNEQFF. The CDR3 DNA sequence: TGTGCCAGCTCACCACAGGAGCGGGGGGAGCCCTACAATGAGCAGTTCTTC.

The chain employs TRBV18 and TRBJ2-3, with D unclear. Germline V CDR1 and CDR2: KGHSH, LQKENI. The ends were cut back, 3 bases at V and 0 bases at J, with 16 bases in the middle. The CDR3 consists of 17 residues. Here the CDR3 reads CASSPTSLGPSTDTQYF. CDR3 bases: TGTGCCAGCTCACCCACATCCCTGGGCCCGAGCACAGATACGCAGTATTTT.

This clonotype was seen more than once but under ten times. The gene calls are TRBV7-8 and TRBJ2-1, with TRBD2 identical over 10 bases. The CDR3 covers 14 residues. After removal of 3 bases from V and 9 bases from J, the junction contained 5 bases not matched to a gene. Germline lookup yields CDR1 SGHVS and CDR2 FQNEAQ. DNA for the CDR3: TGTGCCAGCAGCTTGTCTAGCGGGAGAGTTGAGCAGTTCTTC. Residues: CASSLSSGRVEQFF. Full variable domain (rest looked up from reference TRBV7-8 and TRBJ2-1): GAGVSQSPRYKVAKRGQDVALRCDPISGHVSLFWYQQALGQGPEFLTYFQNEAQLDKSGLPSDRFFAERPEGSVSTLKIQRTQQEDSAVYLCASSLSSGRVEQFFGPGTRLTVL.

This chain connects TRBV19 to TRBJ2-6, with 7 bases that match TRBD2. V lost 3 bases and J lost 0; bases outside the gene matches: 5. The CDR3 has 17 amino acids. The germline gives CDR1 LNHDA, CDR2 SQIVND (reference sequence). CDR3 in amino acids: CASSIGSGTSGANVLTF. Written as DNA, the CDR3 is TGTGCCAGTAGTATCGGGAGCGGGACCTCTGGGGCCAACGTCCTGACTTTC. Together with reference TRBV19 and TRBJ2-6, the CDR3 gives the full variable domain: DGGITQSPKYLFRKEGQNVTLSCEQNLNHDAMYWYRQDPGQGLRLIYYSQIVNDFQKGDIAEGYSVSREKKESFPLTVTSAQKNPTAFYLCASSIGSGTSGANVLTFGAGSRLTVL.

The chain's CDR3 is CSARDLTGDNEQFF. CDR3 bases: TGCAGTGCTAGAGATCTCACTGGTGACAATGAGCAGTTCTTC. The chain uses TRBV20-1 and TRBJ2-1; no firm D call. Between the trimmed V and J ends, which lost 0 bases and 5 bases, there was a span of 11 bases. CDR1 is DFQATT, CDR2 SNEGSKA, per germline (reference sequence). The CDR3 length is 14 residues.

V gene TRBV12-5 combines with J gene TRBJ2-1; D possibly matches TRBD1 or TRBD2 (5 bases each). CDR1 is LGHNT and CDR2 is FRNRAP in the germline V gene. The ends were cut back, 5 bases at V and 2 bases at J, with 10 bases in the middle. CDR3 length equals 14 residues. Here the CDR3 DNA reads TGTGCTAGTGGTCGATGGGGGACCTACAATGAGCAGTTCTTC. It specifies CASGRWGTYNEQFF.

The sample holds a few counts of this clonotype. This sequence joins TRBV18 and TRBJ2-1; D not certain. In germline, CDR1 is KGHSH, CDR2 LQKENI. This CDR3 is 13 amino acids long. Between the trimmed V and J ends, which lost 0 bases and 5 bases, there was a span of 5 bases. The DNA for the CDR3 is TGTGCCAGCTCACCACCGATCGACAATGAGCAGTTCTTC. As protein: CASSPPIDNEQFF.

A few counts support this clonotype. CDR3 coding DNA: TGTGCCAGCGACAGGGAGAACACCGGGGAGCTGTTTTTT. Its translation: CASDRENTGELFF. This sequence joins TRBV11-2 and TRBJ2-2; 7 bases agree with TRBD1. Germline V CDR1 and CDR2: SGHAT, FQNNGV. This CDR3 contains 13 residues. Trimming removed 8 bases from V and 1 base from J; junction bases left unmatched: 1.

In this sample, this clonotype turned up many times. The rearrangement joins TRBV5-1 to TRBJ2-3; weak D call: TRBD2 (7 bases). CDR1 is SGHRS, CDR2 YFSETQ, per germline. V was shortened by 1 base and J by 11 bases, with 26 bases between the two germline ends. This CDR3 is built from 17 residues. As DNA, the CDR3 is TGCGCCAGCAGCTTGCCGGGAGGCCAGGGGACACAGAGTATGCAGTATTTT. It specifies CASSLPGGQGTQSMQYF.

This clonotype was seen repeatedly, ten times or more. J is TRBJ2-7 and V is TRBV4-1, with 8 bases that match TRBD1. Per the germline V gene, CDR1 is MGHRA and CDR2 is YSYEKL. J gave up 1 base and V 3 bases, and 8 bases lay outside the gene matches. The CDR3 runs to 16 residues. The DNA of the CDR3 is TGCGCCAGCAGCCAGGTCTCCGGGACAGGTTCCTACGAGCAGTACTTC. This gives the protein CASSQVSGTGSYEQYF.

The sample holds many counts of this clonotype. V is TRBV5-1 and J is TRBJ1-2; D is unresolved. Germline V gene data show CDR1 as SGHRS and CDR2 as YFSETQ. This CDR3 comprises 16 residues. Trimming removed 4 bases from V and 2 bases from J, with 18 bases in between. In nucleotides, the CDR3 is TGCGCCAGCAGCCTGGGAGGGATAATCGGGAACTATGGCTACACCTTC. This encodes CASSLGGIIGNYGYTF.

J is TRBJ2-1 and V is TRBV5-1, with 10 positions matching TRBD2. The V gene's germline CDR1 is SGHRS and CDR2 YFSETQ. V lost 4 bases, J lost 5 bases, and 3 bases stayed unmatched. The CDR3 has 14 residues. In nucleotides, the CDR3 is TGCGCCAGCAGCCACGGACTAGCGGACAATGAGCAGTTCTTC. It translates to CASSHGLADNEQFF.

The rearrangement joins TRBV9 to TRBJ2-3; no firm D call. V was shortened by 0 bases and J by 6 bases, with 14 bases between the two germline ends. CDR1 and CDR2 from the germline V gene are SGDLS and YYNGEE. The CDR3 length is 15 residues. As DNA, the CDR3 is TGTGCCAGCAGCGTAGGGTCCCCTTTGGACGATACGCAGTATTTT. Protein sequence: CASSVGSPLDDTQYF.

This clonotype occurred a few times. The gene calls are TRBV10-3 and TRBJ2-7; no reliable D call. Germline CDR1 and CDR2: ENHRY and SYGVKD. The CDR3 sequence is 14 residues long. The germline V and J ends were trimmed by 0 bases and 2 bases, with 8 bases remaining between them. CDR3 nucleotide sequence: TGTGCCATCAGTGAGTCTGGCTCAGCCTACGAGCAGTACTTC. This translates into CAISESGSAYEQYF.

This clonotype has only a few counts. CDR3 protein: CASSLGLAGGTEQFF. CDR3 coding DNA: TGCGCCAGCAGCTTGGGACTAGCGGGGGGGACTGAGCAGTTCTTC. The chain carries TRBV5-1 and TRBJ2-1, with 14 bases lining up with TRBD2. Looked up from germline, CDR1 is SGHRS and CDR2 is YFSETQ. The CDR3 contains 15 residues. The V and J ends lost 0 bases and 9 bases, in that order; junction bases with no gene match: 2.

In DNA form, the CDR3 reads TGCAGCGTTGTTTCCAGGGAAAAACTGTTTTTT. This translates into CSVVSREKLFF. The chain recombines TRBV29-1 with TRBJ1-4; D not certain. The germline CDR1 and CDR2 sequences are SQVTM and ANQGSEA. This CDR3 contains 11 residues. Deletions cut 4 bases from V and 8 bases from J, with 8 bases between. The variable domain in full, with the rest retrieved from reference TRBV29-1 and TRBJ1-4, is SAVISQKPSRDICQRGTSLTIQCQVDSQVTMMFWYRQQPGQSLTLIATANQGSEATYESGFVIDKFPISRPNLTFSTLTVSNMSPEDSSIYLCSVVSREKLFFGSGTQLSVL.

V and J are TRBV15 and TRBJ2-7; 10 nucleotides line up with TRBD2. This CDR3 is 15 amino acids long. The germline gives CDR1 LNHNV, CDR2 YYDKDF (reference sequence). J gave up 2 bases and V 4 bases, and 5 bases lay outside the gene matches. The CDR3 reads CATSMELAGTYEQYF. The DNA of the CDR3 is TGTGCCACCAGCATGGAACTAGCGGGAACCTACGAGCAGTACTTC.

The sample holds many counts of this clonotype. The J gene is TRBJ2-1, the V gene TRBV20-1; 13 bases align to TRBD2. CDR1 is DFQATT and CDR2 is SNEGSKA in the germline V gene (reference sequence). The CDR3 is 15 residues long. With V trimmed by 2 bases and J by 8 bases, 6 bases remained unmatched. The CDR3, as DNA: TGCAGTGCTAGACCGGGACTAGCGGGGTTTCATGAGCAGTTCTTC. Its translation: CSARPGLAGFHEQFF.

At least ten counts were recorded for this clonotype. V usage is TRBV19 and J usage is TRBJ1-1; maybe TRBD1 (5 bases). V was trimmed by 7 bases and J by 6 bases, leaving 12 bases between them. CDR3 length equals 12 residues. The germline gives CDR1 LNHDA, CDR2 SQIVND (reference sequence). The CDR3 nucleotides are TGTGCCAGTACCACTACGGGGCCTGAAGCTTTCTTT. Its protein is CASTTTGPEAFF. Full variable domain (outside the CDR3, taken from reference TRBV19 and TRBJ1-1): DGGITQSPKYLFRKEGQNVTLSCEQNLNHDAMYWYRQDPGQGLRLIYYSQIVNDFQKGDIAEGYSVSREKKESFPLTVTSAQKNPTAFYLCASTTTGPEAFFGQGTRLTVV.

This clonotype appeared a few times. The chain recombines TRBV29-1 with TRBJ2-3; TRBD2 matches 7 bases. The length of the CDR3 is 10 residues. V shed 8 bases, J shed 5 bases, and the junction held 1 base outside the gene matches. Germline V CDR1 and CDR2: SQVTM, ANQGSEA. Written as DNA, the CDR3 is TGCAGCAGCGGGGAAGATACGCAGTATTTT. Its translation is CSSGEDTQYF.

The chain carries TRBV5-1 and TRBJ2-1; TRBD1 agrees at 8 bases. V lost 2 bases, J lost 5 bases, and 9 bases stayed unmatched. The CDR3 spans 16 residues. Germline CDR1 reads SGHRS; CDR2 reads YFSETQ. CDR3: CASSLGTGLTHNEQFF. The CDR3, as DNA: TGCGCCAGCAGCTTAGGGACAGGCCTTACCCACAATGAGCAGTTCTTC.

The V call is TRBV6-1, the J call TRBJ2-7; 9 positions agree with TRBD1. After removal of 1 base from V and 4 bases from J, the junction contained 5 bases not matched to a gene. The V gene's germline CDR1 is MNHNS and CDR2 SASEGT. This CDR3 region has 15 residues. CDR3 coding DNA: TGTGCCAGCAGTGAAGGTCGAGACAGGGGGTACGAGCAGTACTTC. It is translated as CASSEGRDRGYEQYF.

This clonotype was recorded many times. This chain connects TRBV6-5 to TRBJ1-1, with unresolved D. Germline values: CDR1 MNHEY, CDR2 SVGAGI. The V gene lost 6 bases and the J gene lost 10 bases, with 12 bases spanning the gap. The CDR3 covers 11 residues. This chain's CDR3 is CASRVAERAFF. Here the CDR3 DNA reads TGTGCCAGCAGGGTGGCTGAGCGAGCTTTCTTT.

The rearrangement joins TRBV18 to TRBJ2-5; 9 positions match TRBD1. There are 11 residues in the CDR3. V lost 4 bases, J lost 12 bases, and 3 bases stayed unmatched. Germline CDR1 KGHSH, CDR2 LQKENI. In DNA, the CDR3 is TGTGCCAGCTCACGGGACAGGGTTGAGTACTTC. Translated: CASSRDRVEYF.

In this sample, this clonotype turned up many times. The chain carries TRBV7-8 and TRBJ1-2; D call uncertain. Trimming left V 1 base short and J 2 bases short, with 8 bases between. CDR1 is SGHVS, CDR2 FQNEAQ, per germline. This CDR3 region has 14 residues. The CDR3 spells CASSLVDANYGYTF. DNA for the CDR3: TGTGCCAGCAGCTTAGTAGATGCGAACTATGGCTACACCTTC.